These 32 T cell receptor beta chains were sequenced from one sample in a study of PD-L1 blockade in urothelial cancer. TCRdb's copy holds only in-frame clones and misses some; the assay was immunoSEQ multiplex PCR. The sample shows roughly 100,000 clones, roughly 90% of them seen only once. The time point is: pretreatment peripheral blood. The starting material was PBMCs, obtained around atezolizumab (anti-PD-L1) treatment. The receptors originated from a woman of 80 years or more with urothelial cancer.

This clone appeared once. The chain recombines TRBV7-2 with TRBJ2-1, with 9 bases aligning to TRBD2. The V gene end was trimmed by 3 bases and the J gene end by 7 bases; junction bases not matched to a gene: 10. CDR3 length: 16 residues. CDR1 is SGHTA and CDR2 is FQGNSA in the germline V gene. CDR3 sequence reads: CASSFSASGTRNEQFF. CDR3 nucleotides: TGTGCCAGCAGCTTCTCTGCTAGCGGGACGAGAAATGAGCAGTTCTTC.

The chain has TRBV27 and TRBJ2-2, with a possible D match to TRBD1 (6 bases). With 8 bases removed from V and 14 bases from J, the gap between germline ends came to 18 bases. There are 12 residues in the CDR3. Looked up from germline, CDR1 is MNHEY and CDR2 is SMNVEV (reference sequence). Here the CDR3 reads CASGPVAGALFF. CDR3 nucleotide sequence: TGTGCCAGCGGACCTGTCGCAGGGGCCCTGTTTTTT.

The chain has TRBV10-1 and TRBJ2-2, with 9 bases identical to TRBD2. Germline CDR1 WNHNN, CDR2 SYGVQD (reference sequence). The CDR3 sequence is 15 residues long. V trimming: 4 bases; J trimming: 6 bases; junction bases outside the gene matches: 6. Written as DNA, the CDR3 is TGCGCCAGCAGTGTGCGACTAGCGGCTGCCGGGGAGCTGTTTTTT. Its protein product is CASSVRLAAAGELFF.

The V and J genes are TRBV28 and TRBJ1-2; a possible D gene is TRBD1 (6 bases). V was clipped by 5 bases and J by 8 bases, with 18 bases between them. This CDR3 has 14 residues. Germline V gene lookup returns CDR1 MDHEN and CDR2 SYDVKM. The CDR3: CASSKWGRGGGYTF. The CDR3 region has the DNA TGTGCCAGCAGTAAATGGGGGCGCGGTGGAGGCTACACCTTC.

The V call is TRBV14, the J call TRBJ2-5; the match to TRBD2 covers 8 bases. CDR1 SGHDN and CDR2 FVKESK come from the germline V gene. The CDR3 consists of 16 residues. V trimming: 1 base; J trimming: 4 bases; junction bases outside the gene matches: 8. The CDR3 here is CASSQAASGFLETQYF. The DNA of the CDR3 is TGTGCCAGCAGCCAAGCGGCTAGCGGGTTCCTAGAGACCCAGTACTTC.

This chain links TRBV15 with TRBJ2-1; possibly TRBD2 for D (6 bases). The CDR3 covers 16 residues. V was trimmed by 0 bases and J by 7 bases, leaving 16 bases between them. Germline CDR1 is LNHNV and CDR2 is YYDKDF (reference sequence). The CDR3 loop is CATSRDLGGNKNEQFF. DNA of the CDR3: TGTGCCACCAGCAGAGATCTTGGCGGGAACAAAAATGAGCAGTTCTTC.

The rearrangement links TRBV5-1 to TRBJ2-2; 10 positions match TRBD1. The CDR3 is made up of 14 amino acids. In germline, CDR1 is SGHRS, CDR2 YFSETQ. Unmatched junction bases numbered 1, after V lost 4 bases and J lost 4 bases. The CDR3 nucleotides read TGCGCCAGCAGCGGACAGGGGGTCACCGGGGAGCTGTTTTTT. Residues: CASSGQGVTGELFF.

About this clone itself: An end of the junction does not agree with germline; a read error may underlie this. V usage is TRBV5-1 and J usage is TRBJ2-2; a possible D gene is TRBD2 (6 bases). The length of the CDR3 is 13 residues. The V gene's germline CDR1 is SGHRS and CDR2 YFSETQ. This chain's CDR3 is CTSSQEGAGELFF. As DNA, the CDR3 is TGCACCAGCAGCCAGGAGGGAGCCGGGGAGCTGTTTTTT. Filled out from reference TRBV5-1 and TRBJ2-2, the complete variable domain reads KAGVTQTPRYLIKTRGQQVTLSCSPISGHRSVSWYQQTPGQGLQFLFEYFSETQRNKGNFPGRFSGRQFSNSRSEMNVSTLELGDSALYLCTSSQEGAGELFFGEGSRLTVL.

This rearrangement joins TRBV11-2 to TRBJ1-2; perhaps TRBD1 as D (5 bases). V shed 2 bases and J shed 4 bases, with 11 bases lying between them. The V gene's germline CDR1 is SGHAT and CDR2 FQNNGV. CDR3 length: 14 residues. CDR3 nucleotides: TGTGCCAGCAGCTTATCTCAGGGCGTCTATGGCTACACCTTC. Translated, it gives CASSLSQGVYGYTF.

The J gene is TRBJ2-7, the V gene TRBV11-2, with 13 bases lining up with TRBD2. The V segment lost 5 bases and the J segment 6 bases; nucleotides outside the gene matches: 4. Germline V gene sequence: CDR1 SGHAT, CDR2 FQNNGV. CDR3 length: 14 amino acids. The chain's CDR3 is CASSRTSGSFEQYF. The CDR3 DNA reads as TGTGCCAGCAGCAGGACTAGCGGGAGTTTCGAGCAGTACTTC.

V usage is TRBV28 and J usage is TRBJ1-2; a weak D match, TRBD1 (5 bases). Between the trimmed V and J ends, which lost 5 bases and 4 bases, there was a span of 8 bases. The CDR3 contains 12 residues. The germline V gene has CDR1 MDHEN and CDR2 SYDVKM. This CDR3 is CASSGGVYGYTF. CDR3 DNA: TGTGCCAGCAGTGGGGGGGTCTATGGCTACACCTTC.

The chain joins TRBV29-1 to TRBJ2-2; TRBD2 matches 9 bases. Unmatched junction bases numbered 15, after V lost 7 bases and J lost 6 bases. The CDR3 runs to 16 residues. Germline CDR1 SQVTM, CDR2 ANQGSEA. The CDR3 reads CSATKGAGGMAGELFF. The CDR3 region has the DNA TGCAGCGCGACAAAGGGGGCGGGAGGGATGGCCGGGGAGCTGTTTTTT.

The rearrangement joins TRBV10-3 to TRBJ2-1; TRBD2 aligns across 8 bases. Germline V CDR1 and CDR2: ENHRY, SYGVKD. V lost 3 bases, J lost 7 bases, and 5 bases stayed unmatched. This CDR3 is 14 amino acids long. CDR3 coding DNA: TGTGCCATCAGTGAACTAGCGGATGGGAATGAGCAGTTCTTC. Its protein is CAISELADGNEQFF.

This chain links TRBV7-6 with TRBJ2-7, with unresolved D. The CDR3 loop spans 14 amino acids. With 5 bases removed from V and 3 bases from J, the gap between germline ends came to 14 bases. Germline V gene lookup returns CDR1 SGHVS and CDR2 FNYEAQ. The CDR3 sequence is CASSINEQSYEQYF. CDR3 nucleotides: TGTGCCAGCAGCATTAATGAACAGAGCTACGAGCAGTACTTC.

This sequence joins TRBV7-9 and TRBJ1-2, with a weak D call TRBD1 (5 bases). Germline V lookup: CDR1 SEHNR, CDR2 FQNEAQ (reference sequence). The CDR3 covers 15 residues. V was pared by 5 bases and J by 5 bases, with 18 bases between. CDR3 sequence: CASSPLTVSIYGYTF. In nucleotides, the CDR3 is TGTGCCAGCAGCCCCTTGACAGTTTCAATTTATGGCTACACCTTC.

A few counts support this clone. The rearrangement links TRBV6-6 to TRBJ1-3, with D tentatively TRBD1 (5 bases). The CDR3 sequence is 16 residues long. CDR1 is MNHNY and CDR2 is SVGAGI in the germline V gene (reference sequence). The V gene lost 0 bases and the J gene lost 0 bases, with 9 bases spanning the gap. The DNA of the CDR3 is TGTGCCAGCAGTTACTCGGGGCAGTTCTCTGGAAACACCATATATTTT. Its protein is CASSYSGQFSGNTIYF.

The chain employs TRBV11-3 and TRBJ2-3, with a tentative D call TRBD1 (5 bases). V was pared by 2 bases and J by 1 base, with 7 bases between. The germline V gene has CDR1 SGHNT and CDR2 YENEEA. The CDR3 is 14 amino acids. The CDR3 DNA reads TGTGCCAGCAGCTTAAGCAGGGGCACAGATACGCAGTATTTT. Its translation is CASSLSRGTDTQYF.

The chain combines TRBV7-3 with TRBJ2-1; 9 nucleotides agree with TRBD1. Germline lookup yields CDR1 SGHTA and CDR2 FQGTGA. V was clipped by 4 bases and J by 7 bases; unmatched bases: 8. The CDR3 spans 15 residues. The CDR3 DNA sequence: TGTGCCAGCAGCTCCGGGACAGGGTCGTTGAATGAGCAGTTCTTC. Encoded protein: CASSSGTGSLNEQFF.

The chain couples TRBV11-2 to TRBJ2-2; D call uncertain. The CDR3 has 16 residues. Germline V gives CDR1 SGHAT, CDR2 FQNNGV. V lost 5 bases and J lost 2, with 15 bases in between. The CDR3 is CASSPPGRQNTGELFF. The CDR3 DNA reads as TGTGCCAGCAGCCCCCCCGGCAGGCAAAACACCGGGGAGCTGTTTTTT.

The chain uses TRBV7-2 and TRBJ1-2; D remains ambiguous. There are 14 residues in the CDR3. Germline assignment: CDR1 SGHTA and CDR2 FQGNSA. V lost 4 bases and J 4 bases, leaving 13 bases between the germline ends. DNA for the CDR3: TGTGCCAGCAGCTCTCCGTCGACAACCTATGGCTACACCTTC. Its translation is CASSSPSTTYGYTF.

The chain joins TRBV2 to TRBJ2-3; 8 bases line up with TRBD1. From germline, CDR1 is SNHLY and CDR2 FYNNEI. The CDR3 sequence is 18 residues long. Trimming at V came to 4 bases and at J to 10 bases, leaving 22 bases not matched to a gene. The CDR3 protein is CASSVTLPADRAGRSQYF. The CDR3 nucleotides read TGTGCCAGCAGTGTAACTCTCCCTGCGGACAGGGCGGGTCGGTCGCAGTATTTT.

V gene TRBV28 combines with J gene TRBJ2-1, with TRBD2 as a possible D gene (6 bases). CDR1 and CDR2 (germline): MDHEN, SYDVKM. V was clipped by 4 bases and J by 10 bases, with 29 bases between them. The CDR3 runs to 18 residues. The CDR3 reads CASSSPGAGYLAYREQFF. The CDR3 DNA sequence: TGTGCCAGCAGTTCCCCAGGAGCGGGCTATCTAGCCTATAGGGAGCAGTTCTTC.

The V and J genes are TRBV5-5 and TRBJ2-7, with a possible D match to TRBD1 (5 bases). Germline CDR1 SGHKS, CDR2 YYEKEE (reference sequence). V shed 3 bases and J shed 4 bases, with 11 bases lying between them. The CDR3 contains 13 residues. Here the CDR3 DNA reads TGTGCCAGCAGCTCCACGCAGGGTTACGAGCAGTACTTC. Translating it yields CASSSTQGYEQYF. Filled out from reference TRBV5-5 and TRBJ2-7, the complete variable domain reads DAGVTQSPTHLIKTRGQQVTLRCSPISGHKSVSWYQQVLGQGPQFIFQYYEKEERGRGNFPDRFSARQFPNYSSELNVNALLLGDSALYLCASSSTQGYEQYFGPGTRLTVT.

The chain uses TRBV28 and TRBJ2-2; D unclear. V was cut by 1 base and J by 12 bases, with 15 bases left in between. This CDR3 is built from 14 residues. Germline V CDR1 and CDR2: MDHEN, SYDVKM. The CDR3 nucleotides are TGTGCCAGCAGTTTATTTGGAAAGAGCAGGCAGCTGTTTTTT. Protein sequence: CASSLFGKSRQLFF.

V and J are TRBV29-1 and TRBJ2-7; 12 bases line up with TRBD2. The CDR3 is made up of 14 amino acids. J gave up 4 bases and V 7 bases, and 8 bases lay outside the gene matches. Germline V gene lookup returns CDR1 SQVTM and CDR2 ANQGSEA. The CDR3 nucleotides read TGCAGCGCGGCCCCAGGACTAGCGGGATACGAGCAGTACTTC. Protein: CSAAPGLAGYEQYF.

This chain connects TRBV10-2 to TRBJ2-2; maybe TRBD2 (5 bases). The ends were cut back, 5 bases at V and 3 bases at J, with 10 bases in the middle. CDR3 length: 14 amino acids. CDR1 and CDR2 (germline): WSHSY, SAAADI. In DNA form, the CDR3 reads TGCGCCAGCAGTAATAGCGAGTACACCGGGGAGCTGTTTTTT. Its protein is CASSNSEYTGELFF.

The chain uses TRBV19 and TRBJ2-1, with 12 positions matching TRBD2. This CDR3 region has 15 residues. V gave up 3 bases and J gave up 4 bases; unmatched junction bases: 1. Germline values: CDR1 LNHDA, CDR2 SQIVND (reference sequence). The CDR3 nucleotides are TGTGCCAGTAGTATTACTAGCGGGAGGTACAATGAGCAGTTCTTC. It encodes CASSITSGRYNEQFF.

CDR3 region: CASSVEPAIGETQYF. The CDR3 DNA sequence: TGTGCCAGCAGCGTAGAGCCAGCGATTGGAGAGACCCAGTACTTC. The rearrangement joins TRBV9 to TRBJ2-5; D not certain. The germline gives CDR1 SGDLS, CDR2 YYNGEE. V lost 0 bases and J lost 4, with 13 bases in between. The CDR3 extends over 15 amino acids.

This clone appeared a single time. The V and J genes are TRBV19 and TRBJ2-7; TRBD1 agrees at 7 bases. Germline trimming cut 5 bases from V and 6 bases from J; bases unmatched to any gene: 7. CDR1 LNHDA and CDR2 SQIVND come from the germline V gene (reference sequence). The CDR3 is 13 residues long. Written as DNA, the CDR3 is TGTGCCAGTAGTTCCAACAGGGGTCTCGAGCAGTACTTC. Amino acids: CASSSNRGLEQYF. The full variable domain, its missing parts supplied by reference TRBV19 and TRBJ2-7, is DGGITQSPKYLFRKEGQNVTLSCEQNLNHDAMYWYRQDPGQGLRLIYYSQIVNDFQKGDIAEGYSVSREKKESFPLTVTSAQKNPTAFYLCASSSNRGLEQYFGPGTRLTVT.

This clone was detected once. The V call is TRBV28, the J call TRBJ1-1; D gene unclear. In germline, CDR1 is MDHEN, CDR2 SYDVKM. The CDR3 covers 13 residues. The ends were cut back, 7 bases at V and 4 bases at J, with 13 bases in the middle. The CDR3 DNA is TGTGCCAGCAACCTCGCGGGGATCACTGAAGCTTTCTTT. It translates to CASNLAGITEAFF. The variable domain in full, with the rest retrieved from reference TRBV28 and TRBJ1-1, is DVKVTQSSRYLVKRTGEKVFLECVQDMDHENMFWYRQDPGLGLRLIYFSYDVKMKEKGDIPEGYSVSREKKERFSLILESASTNQTSMYLCASNLAGITEAFFGQGTRLTVV.

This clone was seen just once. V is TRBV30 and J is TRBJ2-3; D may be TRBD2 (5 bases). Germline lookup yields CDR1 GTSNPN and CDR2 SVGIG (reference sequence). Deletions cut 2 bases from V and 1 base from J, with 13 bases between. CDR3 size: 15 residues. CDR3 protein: CAWSSALGGTDTQYF. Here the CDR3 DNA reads TGTGCCTGGAGTTCCGCCCTCGGGGGCACAGATACGCAGTATTTT.

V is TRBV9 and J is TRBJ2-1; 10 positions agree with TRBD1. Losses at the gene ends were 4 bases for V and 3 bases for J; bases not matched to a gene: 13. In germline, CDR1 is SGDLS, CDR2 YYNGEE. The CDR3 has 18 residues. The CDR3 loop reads CASSSDRGTSEVYNEQFF. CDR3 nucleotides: TGTGCCAGCAGCTCGGACAGGGGGACCTCGGAAGTCTACAATGAGCAGTTCTTC.